These T cell receptor beta chains were read from a single sample in a study of T cell responses to AZD1222 COVID-19 vaccine. Method: immunoSEQ multiplex PCR; TCRdb's copy keeps in-frame clones and lacks some. This table has a few hundred thousand clones, 90% to 95% appearing once. The specimen comprised peripheral blood, sampled on day 0 of AZD1222 vaccination. The origin of the receptors is an adult in good health. Both conserved end residues are part of each CDR3. Each record gives: D gene, CDR3 length, V gene, clone size, J gene, CDR3 protein, CDR3 DNA. D genes are given only for firm matches. Size tells how often a clone was seen (once, few, many) or the class of an expanded clone, and some rows leave it out.

D gene: -
CDR3 length: 13
V gene: TRBV7-2
clone size: -
J gene: TRBJ1-2
CDR3 protein: CASSPLGNYGYTF
CDR3 DNA: TGTGCCAGCAGTCCTCTTGGAAACTATGGCTACACCTTC

D gene: -
CDR3 length: 13
V gene: TRBV9
clone size: -
J gene: TRBJ1-1
CDR3 protein: CASSVALGTEAFF
CDR3 DNA: TGTGCCAGCAGCGTAGCTCTGGGGACTGAAGCTTTCTTT

D gene: -
CDR3 length: 14
V gene: TRBV28
clone size: -
J gene: TRBJ2-7
CDR3 protein: CASSLYHRAYEQYF
CDR3 DNA: TGTGCCAGCAGTTTGTACCACAGGGCCTACGAGCAGTACTTC

D gene: -
CDR3 length: 16
V gene: TRBV9
clone size: -
J gene: TRBJ2-1
CDR3 protein: CASSPNPASRYNGQFF
CDR3 DNA: TGTGCCAGCAGCCCCAACCCCGCTAGCAGGTACAATGGGCAGTTCTTC

D gene: -
CDR3 length: 14
V gene: TRBV3-1/TRBV3-2
clone size: few
J gene: TRBJ1-1
CDR3 protein: CASSQHSPGTEAFF
CDR3 DNA: TGTGCCAGCAGCCAACATAGTCCCGGCACTGAAGCTTTCTTT

D gene: -
CDR3 length: 16
V gene: TRBV5-1
clone size: once
J gene: TRBJ2-7
CDR3 protein: CASSLGNTIDTYEQYF
CDR3 DNA: TGCGCCAGCAGCTTGGGTAACACAATAGACACCTACGAGCAGTACTTC

D gene: -
CDR3 length: 13
V gene: TRBV2
clone size: -
J gene: TRBJ1-5
CDR3 protein: CASSAVAGQPQHF
CDR3 DNA: TGTGCCAGCAGCGCCGTGGCAGGTCAGCCCCAGCATTTT

D gene: -
CDR3 length: 14
V gene: TRBV11-1
clone size: -
J gene: TRBJ2-7
CDR3 protein: CASSSGTATYEQYF
CDR3 DNA: TGTGCCAGCAGCTCCGGGACGGCTACCTACGAGCAGTACTTC

D gene: -
CDR3 length: 12
V gene: TRBV11-1
clone size: -
J gene: TRBJ2-3
CDR3 protein: CASSPPEGTQYF
CDR3 DNA: TGTGCCAGCAGCCCTCCGGAAGGTACGCAGTATTTT

D gene: -
CDR3 length: 13
V gene: TRBV5-1
clone size: -
J gene: TRBJ1-1
CDR3 protein: CASSLGTVPEAFF
CDR3 DNA: TGCGCCAGCAGCTTGGGGACTGTCCCTGAAGCTTTCTTT

D gene: TRBD1
CDR3 length: 13
V gene: TRBV12-3/TRBV12-4
clone size: once
J gene: TRBJ1-1
CDR3 protein: CASSLTGETEAFF
CDR3 DNA: TGTGCCAGCAGTCTTACAGGGGAAACTGAAGCTTTCTTT

D gene: -
CDR3 length: 15
V gene: TRBV5-1
clone size: -
J gene: TRBJ1-6
CDR3 protein: CASSPGGRPNSPLHF
CDR3 DNA: TGCGCCAGCTCCCCCGGGGGCAGGCCGAATTCACCCCTCCACTTT

D gene: -
CDR3 length: 14
V gene: TRBV6-5
clone size: -
J gene: TRBJ1-2
CDR3 protein: CASSYEGVSYGYTF
CDR3 DNA: TGTGCCAGCAGTTACGAGGGAGTCTCCTATGGCTACACCTTC

D gene: -
CDR3 length: 16
V gene: TRBV4-1
clone size: -
J gene: TRBJ2-1
CDR3 protein: CASSPPGRKGYNEQFF
CDR3 DNA: TGCGCCAGCAGCCCCCCTGGTCGGAAGGGCTACAATGAGCAGTTCTTC

D gene: -
CDR3 length: 13
V gene: TRBV2
clone size: once
J gene: TRBJ2-7
CDR3 protein: CASSDVSSYEQYF
CDR3 DNA: TGTGCCAGCAGTGACGTATCCTCCTACGAGCAGTACTTC

D gene: TRBD1
CDR3 length: 13
V gene: TRBV29-1
clone size: -
J gene: TRBJ1-1
CDR3 protein: CSALGQGLTEAFF
CDR3 DNA: TGCAGCGCACTCGGACAGGGGTTGACTGAAGCTTTCTTT

D gene: -
CDR3 length: 13
V gene: TRBV29-1
clone size: -
J gene: TRBJ2-2
CDR3 protein: CSVGRANTGELFF
CDR3 DNA: TGCAGCGTTGGCCGGGCGAACACCGGGGAGCTGTTTTTT

D gene: TRBD1
CDR3 length: 16
V gene: TRBV6-5
clone size: -
J gene: TRBJ1-6
CDR3 protein: CASSYSSWTGSSPLHF
CDR3 DNA: TGTGCCAGCAGTTACTCGAGCTGGACAGGGAGTTCACCCCTCCACTTT

D gene: TRBD2
CDR3 length: 13
V gene: TRBV6-5
clone size: -
J gene: TRBJ2-7
CDR3 protein: CASKEGRGYEQYF
CDR3 DNA: TGTGCCAGCAAGGAGGGGAGGGGCTACGAGCAGTACTTC

D gene: -
CDR3 length: 15
V gene: TRBV27
clone size: -
J gene: TRBJ1-1
CDR3 protein: CASRGSWAWDTEAFF
CDR3 DNA: TGTGCCAGCAGGGGATCGTGGGCCTGGGACACTGAAGCTTTCTTT

D gene: -
CDR3 length: 11
V gene: TRBV20-1
clone size: -
J gene: TRBJ1-3
CDR3 protein: CSGGSGNTIYF
CDR3 DNA: TGCAGTGGAGGTTCTGGAAACACCATATATTTT

D gene: -
CDR3 length: 14
V gene: TRBV2
clone size: once
J gene: TRBJ2-3
CDR3 protein: CATSKTTSTDTQYF
CDR3 DNA: TGTGCCACCTCGAAAACGACTAGCACAGATACGCAGTATTTT